These T cell receptor beta chains were read from a single sample in a study of T-cell memory formation after mild COVID-19. MiXCR, run by TCRdb on the 5' RACE reads, gives a single entry per CDR3 protein. Seen here are roughly 560,000 distinct CDR3 sequences, around 20% observed once, and the top ten hold under 15%. Sample: PBMCs or a T cell subset sorted from them (not recorded which). The receptors were sampled from an adult woman who had mild COVID-19 (a few samples of this study predate the infection). Cell type and time point are not known. The CDR3 runs from the conserved cysteine through the conserved F or W. The D gene is left open where the match is weak. The size field is filled for only some rows; it gives once, few, many or a size class.

size: few; J: TRBJ2-3; D: NA; V: TRBV12-3/TRBV12-4; DNA: TGTGCCAGCACCCAACCCCCCGCAGATACGCAGTATTTT; CDR3: CASTQPPADTQYF
size: NA; J: TRBJ1-2; D: NA; V: TRBV6-1; DNA: TGTGCCAGCAAACGGGATCTCCACTATGGCTACACCTTC; CDR3: CASKRDLHYGYTF
size: many; J: TRBJ1-1; D: NA; V: TRBV7-9; DNA: TGTGCCAGCAGCTTCAGAGTTAGCACTGAAGCTTTCTTT; CDR3: CASSFRVSTEAFF
size: NA; J: TRBJ1-5; D: TRBD1; V: TRBV7-8; DNA: TGTGCCAGCAGCCCTACTACAGGGGGCGGCAATCAGCCCCAGCATTTT; CDR3: CASSPTTGGGNQPQHF
size: few; J: TRBJ2-1; D: NA; V: TRBV12-3/TRBV12-4; DNA: TGTGCCAGCAGCGGGAGTACAATGAGGCATAAGCAGTTCTTC; CDR3: CASSGSTMRHKQFF
size: many; J: TRBJ2-1; D: NA; V: TRBV5-6; DNA: TGTGCCAGCAGCTTCCTGGGCCGCTACAATGAGCAGTTCTTC; CDR3: CASSFLGRYNEQFF
size: NA; J: TRBJ2-3; D: NA; V: TRBV18; DNA: TGTGCCAGCTCACCATTGCGGGGTGCGGATACGCAGTATTTT; CDR3: CASSPLRGADTQYF
size: NA; J: TRBJ1-2; D: NA; V: TRBV12-5; DNA: TGTGCTAGTGGTCTGACTAGGCAAAATGGCTACACCTTC; CDR3: CASGLTRQNGYTF
size: NA; J: TRBJ2-1; D: NA; V: TRBV29-1; DNA: TGCAGCGTTGATGTTGACAGTTACAATGAGCAGTTCTTC; CDR3: CSVDVDSYNEQFF
size: few; J: TRBJ2-3; D: NA; V: TRBV20-1; DNA: TGCAGTGCTAGATTATGGGGGTTGCGCACAGATACGCAGTATTTT; CDR3: CSARLWGLRTDTQYF
size: NA; J: TRBJ2-3; D: NA; V: TRBV4-3; DNA: TGCGCCAGCAGCCAAGTGACAGCTAGCACAGATACGCAGTATTTT; CDR3: CASSQVTASTDTQYF
size: few; J: TRBJ1-1; D: NA; V: TRBV11-2; DNA: TGTGCCAGCAGCTTAGATGTTTGGAACATGAACACTGAAGCTTTCTTT; CDR3: CASSLDVWNMNTEAFF
size: few; J: TRBJ2-5; D: TRBD2; V: TRBV29-1; DNA: TGCAGCGTGGAGACTAGCGGGACCGTGACCCAGTACTTC; CDR3: CSVETSGTVTQYF
size: few; J: TRBJ1-2; D: TRBD1; V: TRBV12-3/TRBV12-4; DNA: TGTGCCAGCAGTTTATCGTTCGGGGACAGGGGCAGGGGCTACACCTTC; CDR3: CASSLSFGDRGRGYTF
size: few; J: TRBJ2-5; D: NA; V: TRBV5-4; DNA: TGTGCCAGCAGCTCGCGGGGAATCCAAGAGACCCAGTACTTC; CDR3: CASSSRGIQETQYF
size: NA; J: TRBJ2-1; D: NA; V: TRBV9; DNA: TGTGCCAGCAGCGTTGCCGGGACTTTCTTCTTC; CDR3: CASSVAGTFFF
size: NA; J: TRBJ2-3; D: TRBD2; V: TRBV6-5; DNA: TGTGCCAGCAGTGGACTAGCGGGCGCCACAGATACGCAGTATTTT; CDR3: CASSGLAGATDTQYF
size: few; J: TRBJ2-2; D: TRBD1; V: TRBV2; DNA: TGTGCCAGCAGTTCCAGGACAGGGATCGGGGAGCTGTTTTTT; CDR3: CASSSRTGIGELFF
size: few; J: TRBJ2-1; D: TRBD2; V: TRBV3-1; DNA: TGTGCCAGCAGCCCCTTAGGTAGCGGGGGATACAATGAGCAGTTCTTC; CDR3: CASSPLGSGGYNEQFF
size: NA; J: TRBJ1-2; D: TRBD1; V: TRBV20-1; DNA: TGCAGTGGCAAGACAGGGGGAATCGTTAACTATGGCTACACCTTC; CDR3: CSGKTGGIVNYGYTF
size: NA; J: TRBJ2-3; D: TRBD2; V: TRBV10-2; DNA: TGCGCCAGCAGTGAGTCCCTGGAACTAGCGGGGTGGACGGATACGCAGTATTTT; CDR3: CASSESLELAGWTDTQYF
size: NA; J: TRBJ1-2; D: NA; V: TRBV7-9; DNA: TGTGCCAGCAGCTTAGCGGCAGGCTATGGCTACACCTTC; CDR3: CASSLAAGYGYTF
size: few; J: TRBJ2-7; D: NA; V: TRBV12-3/TRBV12-4; DNA: TGTGCCAGCAGCAACCTTAAGGGCGAGCAGTACTTC; CDR3: CASSNLKGEQYF
size: NA; J: TRBJ2-6; D: TRBD1; V: TRBV13; DNA: TGTGCCAGCAGCTTAGAGGGACAGGGATTAGGTGGGGCCAACGTCCTGACTTTC; CDR3: CASSLEGQGLGGANVLTF
size: few; J: TRBJ2-1; D: NA; V: TRBV7-9; DNA: TGTGCCAGCAGCGTAGTACCACAGACCCCTGAGCAGTTCTTC; CDR3: CASSVVPQTPEQFF
size: NA; J: TRBJ1-1; D: NA; V: TRBV7-3; DNA: TGTGCCAGCCGATACAACTCACGAGGGGCAGCTTTCTTT; CDR3: CASRYNSRGAAFF
size: NA; J: TRBJ1-6; D: NA; V: TRBV12-3/TRBV12-4; DNA: TGTGCCAGCAGTTCCGTGACAGGATCTCCCCTCCACTTT; CDR3: CASSSVTGSPLHF
size: NA; J: TRBJ2-7; D: NA; V: TRBV29-1; DNA: TGCAGCGTTGGATTTCGGGACTACGAGCAGTACTTC; CDR3: CSVGFRDYEQYF
size: NA; J: TRBJ2-7; D: TRBD1; V: TRBV18; DNA: TGTGCCAGCTCACCGGGACAGGCGAATACCTACGAGCAGTACTTC; CDR3: CASSPGQANTYEQYF
size: few; J: TRBJ2-1; D: NA; V: TRBV4-1; DNA: TGCGCCAGCAGCCAAGATTACAGGAGCTCCTACAATGAGCAGTTCTTC; CDR3: CASSQDYRSSYNEQFF
size: NA; J: TRBJ2-7; D: NA; V: TRBV4-1; DNA: TGCGCCAGCAGCCACATGAGGGAGTTCTCCGAGCAGTACTTC; CDR3: CASSHMREFSEQYF
size: few; J: TRBJ2-2; D: NA; V: TRBV25-1; DNA: TGTGCCAGCAGTGAAATTCCCACCTACGGGAACACCGGGGAGCTGTTTTTT; CDR3: CASSEIPTYGNTGELFF
size: few; J: TRBJ2-3; D: TRBD2; V: TRBV7-6; DNA: TGTGCCAGCAGCTTAACGGGACTAGTGGTTCCCACAGATACGCAGTATTTT; CDR3: CASSLTGLVVPTDTQYF
size: NA; J: TRBJ2-1; D: NA; V: TRBV24-1; DNA: TGTGCCACCAGTGAGCAGGGGAAGCCCTACAATGAGCAGTTCTTC; CDR3: CATSEQGKPYNEQFF
size: few; J: TRBJ1-2; D: TRBD1; V: TRBV7-2; DNA: TGTGCCAGCAGCACGGGACAGGGGAGAGGATATGGCTACACCTTC; CDR3: CASSTGQGRGYGYTF
size: many; J: TRBJ2-7; D: TRBD1; V: TRBV5-1; DNA: TGCGCCAGCAGCCCTGACAGGGGGAGTTACGAGCAGTACTTC; CDR3: CASSPDRGSYEQYF
size: few; J: TRBJ1-4; D: NA; V: TRBV5-4; DNA: TGTGCCAGCAGCCCGGACCATGCAACTAATGAAAAACTGTTTTTT; CDR3: CASSPDHATNEKLFF
size: few; J: TRBJ2-1; D: NA; V: TRBV7-3; DNA: TGTGCCAGCAGCTTCGGGGACAATGAGCAGTTCTTC; CDR3: CASSFGDNEQFF
size: NA; J: TRBJ2-1; D: TRBD2; V: TRBV7-2; DNA: TGTGCCAGCAGCTTTCCTCCAACTAGCGGGGGGTCCAATGAGCAGTTCTTC; CDR3: CASSFPPTSGGSNEQFF
size: few; J: TRBJ2-5; D: NA; V: TRBV19; DNA: TGTGCCAGTAGTATAGGGGTAAACCAAGAGACCCAGTACTTC; CDR3: CASSIGVNQETQYF
size: many; J: TRBJ2-3; D: TRBD2; V: TRBV7-3; DNA: TGTGCCAGCAGCCTGACCGGCAAAACTAGCGGGAGGCCGGATACGCAGTATTTT; CDR3: CASSLTGKTSGRPDTQYF
size: few; J: TRBJ1-2; D: NA; V: TRBV4-1; DNA: TGCGCCAGCAGCCAAGTAGTCGATGGGAACTATGGCTACACCTTC; CDR3: CASSQVVDGNYGYTF